The 2 T cell receptor beta chains given below trace back to one sample, sequenced in a study of a mutant IDH1 vaccine in newly diagnosed glioma. Some clones are missing from TCRdb's copy, which holds only in-frame ones; the method was immunoSEQ multiplex PCR. The sample has some 120,000 clones, around 77% seen once. Time point described: week 11, during vaccination. Vaccinated patients received 300 ug of mutant IDH1 20-mer peptide per dose, with topical imiquimod. No antigens are known for them. The source material was PBMCs, sampled from a glioma patient whose treatment included an IDH1 peptide vaccine. The source is a man in his forties with glioma.

A single count supports this clone. V gene TRBV4-3 combines with J gene TRBJ2-3; TRBD1 matches 7 bases. V gave up 4 bases and J gave up 2 bases; unmatched junction bases: 3. This CDR3 has 14 amino acids. Germline loops: CDR1 LGHNA, CDR2 YSLEER. In nucleotides, the CDR3 is TGCGCCAGCAGCCTGACAGGGTTCACAGATACGCAGTATTTT. It encodes CASSLTGFTDTQYF.

This rearrangement joins TRBV28 to TRBJ1-2, with 9 bases matching TRBD1. CDR3 length: 12 amino acids. Germline V gene sequence: CDR1 MDHEN, CDR2 SYDVKM. J was trimmed by 8 bases and V by 10 bases; bases with no gene match: 8. The CDR3 sequence: CATWTGVWGYTF. The CDR3 coding sequence is TGTGCCACCTGGACAGGGGTGTGGGGCTACACCTTC.